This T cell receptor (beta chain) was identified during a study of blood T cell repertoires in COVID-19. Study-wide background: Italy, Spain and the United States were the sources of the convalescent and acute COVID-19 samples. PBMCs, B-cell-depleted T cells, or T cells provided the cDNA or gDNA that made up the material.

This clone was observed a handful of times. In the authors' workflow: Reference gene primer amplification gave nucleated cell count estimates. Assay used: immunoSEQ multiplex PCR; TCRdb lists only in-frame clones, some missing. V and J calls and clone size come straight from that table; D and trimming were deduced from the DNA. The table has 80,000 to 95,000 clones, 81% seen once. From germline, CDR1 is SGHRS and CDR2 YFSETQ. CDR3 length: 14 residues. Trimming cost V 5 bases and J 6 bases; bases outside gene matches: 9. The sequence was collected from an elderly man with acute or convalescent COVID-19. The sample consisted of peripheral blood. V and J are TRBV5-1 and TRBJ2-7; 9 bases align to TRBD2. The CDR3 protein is CASSWGPSGTEQYF. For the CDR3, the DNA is TGCGCCAGCAGTTGGGGACCTAGCGGGACCGAGCAGTACTTC.